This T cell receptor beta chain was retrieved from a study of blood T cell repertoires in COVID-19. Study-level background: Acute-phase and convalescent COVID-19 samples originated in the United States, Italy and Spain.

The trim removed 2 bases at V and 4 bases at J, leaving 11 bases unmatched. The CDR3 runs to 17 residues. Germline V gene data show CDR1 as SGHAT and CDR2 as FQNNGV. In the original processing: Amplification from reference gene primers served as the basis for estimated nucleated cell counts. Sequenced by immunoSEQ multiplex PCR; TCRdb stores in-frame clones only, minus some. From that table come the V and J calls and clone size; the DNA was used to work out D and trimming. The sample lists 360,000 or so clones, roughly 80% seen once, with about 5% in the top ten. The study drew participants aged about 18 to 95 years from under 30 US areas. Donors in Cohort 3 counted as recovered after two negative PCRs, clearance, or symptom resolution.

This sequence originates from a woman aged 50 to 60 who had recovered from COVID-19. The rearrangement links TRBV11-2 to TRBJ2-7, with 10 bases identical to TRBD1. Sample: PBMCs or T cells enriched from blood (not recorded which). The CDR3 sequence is CASSLKPPGTGAYEQYF. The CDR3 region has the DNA TGTGCCAGCAGCTTAAAACCCCCCGGGACAGGGGCTTACGAGCAGTACTTC.